This passage covers 21 T cell receptor beta chains from one sample sequenced in a study of CD8 T cells in Susac syndrome. RNA, at about 0.45 to 1 ug, was reverse transcribed with random hexamers. From the immunoSEQ multiplex PCR reads, TCRdb called clonotypes with MiXCR, one entry per CDR3 protein. The sample holds approximately 160,000 distinct CDR3 sequences, under 95% seen once. Material for sequencing was CD4+ T cells from PBMCs. These receptor sequences come from a human donor with multiple sclerosis.

The chain is built from TRBV20-1 and TRBJ2-1; 11 bases fit TRBD2. V trimming: 7 bases; J trimming: 6 bases; junction bases outside the gene matches: 2. From germline, CDR1 is DFQATT and CDR2 SNEGSKA (reference sequence). This CDR3 is built from 12 residues. CDR3 loop: CSGTSGSNEQFF. CDR3 in DNA: TGCAGTGGTACTAGCGGGAGCAATGAGCAGTTCTTC.

Here the CDR3 reads CASSLNNEQFF. CDR3 nucleotide sequence: TGTGCCAGCAGCCTGAACAATGAGCAGTTCTTC. The gene calls are TRBV5-6 and TRBJ2-1; D is undetermined. V lost 4 bases to trimming and J lost 5 bases, with 4 bases between them. Germline V gene data show CDR1 as SGHDT and CDR2 as YYEEEE. This CDR3 has 11 amino acids.

V usage is TRBV18 and J usage is TRBJ1-5, with D unclear. CDR1 is KGHSH and CDR2 is LQKENI in the germline V gene. V was shortened by 2 bases and J by 7 bases, with 15 bases between the two germline ends. The CDR3 covers 15 residues. The CDR3 DNA is TGTGCCAGCTCACCAGAGGGCCGGGAGAGGCAGCCCCAGCATTTT. It codes for CASSPEGRERQPQHF.

J is TRBJ1-5 and V is TRBV30; unclear D gene. The length of the CDR3 is 13 residues. With 2 bases removed from V and 1 base from J, the gap between germline ends came to 6 bases. CDR1 and CDR2 (germline): GTSNPN, SVGIG (reference sequence). CDR3 bases: TGTGCCTGGAGTTTGGGGAGCAATCAGCCCCAGCATTTT. Amino acids: CAWSLGSNQPQHF.

The chain carries TRBV20-1 and TRBJ1-1, with D tentatively TRBD1 (5 bases). CDR1 and CDR2 from the germline V gene are DFQATT and SNEGSKA (reference sequence). This CDR3 region has 16 residues. The CDR3 DNA reads as TGCGCCCGCCCTCGGGGAATCGGGGGAATGAACACTGAAGCTTTCTTT. Translated, it gives CARPRGIGGMNTEAFF.

The V call is TRBV3-1, the J call TRBJ2-3; D not certain. The germline V gene has CDR1 LGHDT and CDR2 YNNKEL (reference sequence). V dropped 1 base and J dropped 4 bases, with 6 bases sitting between them. The CDR3 has 13 amino acids. CDR3 sequence: CASSQVVPDTQYF. In DNA, the CDR3 is TGTGCCAGCAGCCAAGTGGTTCCAGATACGCAGTATTTT.

The chain has TRBV30 and TRBJ1-1, with a tentative D call TRBD1 (5 bases). This CDR3 spans 14 amino acids. The ends were cut back, 0 bases at V and 6 bases at J, with 14 bases in the middle. CDR1 GTSNPN and CDR2 SVGIG come from the germline V gene (reference sequence). The CDR3 DNA sequence: TGTGCCTGGAGTGTACAGCTGGGGGACGCTGAAGCTTTCTTT. Residues: CAWSVQLGDAEAFF.

The chain employs TRBV6-1 and TRBJ2-7; 11 positions match TRBD1. The germline CDR1 and CDR2 sequences are MNHNS and SASEGT. Unmatched junction bases numbered 9, after V lost 6 bases and J lost 2 bases. The length of the CDR3 is 16 residues. Written as DNA, the CDR3 is TGTGCCAGCAGCCGCAAGGGGACAGGGGGGGCCTACGAGCAGTACTTC. It specifies CASSRKGTGGAYEQYF.

V is TRBV12-3 or TRBV12-4 and J is TRBJ1-5; D perhaps matches TRBD1 (5 bases). This CDR3 spans 14 amino acids. Between the trimmed V and J ends, which lost 3 bases and 7 bases, there was a span of 13 bases. The CDR3: CASSFDWGGQPQHF. The CDR3 nucleotides are TGTGCCAGCAGTTTCGATTGGGGGGGACAGCCCCAGCATTTT.

The gene calls are TRBV27 and TRBJ1-6; D is unclear. Trimming left V 8 bases short and J 5 bases short, with 10 bases between. CDR1 is MNHEY, CDR2 SMNVEV, per germline (reference sequence). This CDR3 is 13 amino acids long. CDR3 nucleotide sequence: TGTGCCAGCCGCCGACGGGATAATTCACCCCTCCACTTT. Its protein is CASRRRDNSPLHF.

This sequence joins TRBV28 and TRBJ1-2, with D perhaps matching TRBD1 (5 bases). The length of the CDR3 is 13 residues. Germline-derived CDR1 and CDR2 are MDHEN and SYDVKM. With 6 bases removed from V and 7 bases from J, the gap between germline ends came to 15 bases. CDR3 residues: CASRSGRQPGYTF. CDR3 nucleotides: TGTGCCAGCAGGTCTGGACGACAGCCTGGCTACACCTTC.

The chain has TRBV5-1 and TRBJ1-3; 7 bases map to TRBD1. Losses at the gene ends were 3 bases for V and 3 bases for J; bases not matched to a gene: 6. CDR1 and CDR2 (germline): SGHRS, YFSETQ. CDR3 length: 15 amino acids. Written as DNA, the CDR3 is TGCGCCAGCAGCTCGCTCGCAGGGGGTGGAAACACCATATATTTT. It translates to CASSSLAGGGNTIYF.

This clonotype appeared once. The chain carries TRBV10-3 and TRBJ2-3, with TRBD2 identical over 12 bases. The CDR3 totals 17 residues. Germline CDR1 reads ENHRY; CDR2 reads SYGVKD. Germline trimming cut 0 bases from V and 4 bases from J; bases unmatched to any gene: 5. For the CDR3, the DNA is TGTGCCATCAGTGAGTCTACTAGCGGGAGGTCGGCAGATACGCAGTATTTT. It codes for CAISESTSGRSADTQYF.

The chain joins TRBV4-1 to TRBJ2-1, with 16 positions matching TRBD2. Germline V gene sequence: CDR1 MGHRA, CDR2 YSYEKL. The V gene end was trimmed by 2 bases and the J gene end by 4 bases; junction bases not matched to a gene: 11. This CDR3 has 20 amino acids. The CDR3 reads CASSQIGTSGRVTGYNEQFF. The CDR3 coding sequence is TGCGCCAGCAGCCAAATCGGGACTAGCGGGAGGGTCACTGGGTACAATGAGCAGTTCTTC.

This sequence joins TRBV5-4 and TRBJ2-5, with D possibly matching TRBD2 (6 bases). Trimming took 4 bases from V and 6 from J, leaving 16 bases between them. This CDR3 region has 14 residues. Germline assignment: CDR1 SGHNT and CDR2 YYREEE (reference sequence). CDR3 in amino acids: CASSPTGDWQTQYF. CDR3 nucleotides: TGTGCCAGCAGCCCGACGGGAGATTGGCAGACCCAGTACTTC.

This chain uses TRBV7-2 with TRBJ2-5; D remains unclear. This CDR3 is 16 amino acids long. V was shortened by 5 bases and J by 1 base, with 17 bases between the two germline ends. The V gene's germline CDR1 is SGHTA and CDR2 FQGNSA. The DNA of the CDR3 is TGTGCCAGCAGCCGTAACGTGGGCGGAGCCCAAGAGACCCAGTACTTC. As protein: CASSRNVGGAQETQYF. Supplemented by reference TRBV7-2 and TRBJ2-5, the full variable domain reads GAGVSQSPSNKVTEKGKDVELRCDPISGHTALYWYRQSLGQGLEFLIYFQGNSAPDKSGLPSDRFSAERTGGSVSTLTIQRTQQEDSAVYLCASSRNVGGAQETQYFGPGTRLLVL.

This clonotype was seen just once. The chain links TRBV5-8 to TRBJ2-3; 8 bases map to TRBD2. Germline CDR1 SGHTS, CDR2 YDEGEE. The trim removed 2 bases at V and 1 base at J, leaving 9 bases unmatched. The CDR3 totals 17 residues. CDR3 protein: CASSFDRPTSGTDTQYF. CDR3 nucleotides: TGTGCCAGCAGCTTTGACCGCCCGACTAGCGGCACAGATACGCAGTATTTT.

This clonotype appeared once. The chain joins TRBV2 to TRBJ1-1; D uncertain. Trimming cost V 6 bases and J 3 bases, with 14 bases left between them. CDR1 SNHLY and CDR2 FYNNEI come from the germline V gene. The CDR3 sequence is 14 residues long. The CDR3 region has the DNA TGTGCCAGCAGGGGCAAAGGAGTCCACACTGAAGCTTTCTTT. It codes for CASRGKGVHTEAFF. The whole variable domain, remainder taken from reference TRBV2 and TRBJ1-1, is EPEVTQTPSHQVTQMGQEVILRCVPISNHLYFYWYRQILGQKVEFLVSFYNNEISEKSEIFDDQFSVERPDGSNFTLKIRSTKLEDSAMYFCASRGKGVHTEAFFGQGTRLTVV.

The chain employs TRBV12-3 or TRBV12-4 and TRBJ2-1; the D is unclear. The CDR3 has 14 residues. Trimming pared 6 bases from V and 8 bases from J, leaving 17 bases between. The CDR3 loop is CASSPPRGFDEQFF. The DNA of the CDR3 is TGTGCCAGCAGCCCGCCCCGTGGCTTCGATGAGCAGTTCTTC.

The rearrangement joins TRBV7-2 to TRBJ2-7; TRBD1 might be the D (5 bases). The V end lost 5 bases, the J end lost 0 bases, and 11 bases lay between the germline ends. CDR1 and CDR2 (germline): SGHTA, FQGNSA. This CDR3 spans 14 amino acids. CDR3 in DNA: TGTGCCAGCAGCCGCGGACACATCTCCTACGAGCAGTACTTC. Amino acid sequence: CASSRGHISYEQYF.

The chain is built from TRBV20-1 and TRBJ1-2; no reliable D call. Germline V gives CDR1 DFQATT, CDR2 SNEGSKA (reference sequence). The CDR3 runs 13 residues. V was shortened by 4 bases and J by 4 bases, with 13 bases between the two germline ends. The CDR3 DNA reads as TGCAGTGCTATGGCCCTAAGCGGCTATGGCTACACCTTC. Protein: CSAMALSGYGYTF.